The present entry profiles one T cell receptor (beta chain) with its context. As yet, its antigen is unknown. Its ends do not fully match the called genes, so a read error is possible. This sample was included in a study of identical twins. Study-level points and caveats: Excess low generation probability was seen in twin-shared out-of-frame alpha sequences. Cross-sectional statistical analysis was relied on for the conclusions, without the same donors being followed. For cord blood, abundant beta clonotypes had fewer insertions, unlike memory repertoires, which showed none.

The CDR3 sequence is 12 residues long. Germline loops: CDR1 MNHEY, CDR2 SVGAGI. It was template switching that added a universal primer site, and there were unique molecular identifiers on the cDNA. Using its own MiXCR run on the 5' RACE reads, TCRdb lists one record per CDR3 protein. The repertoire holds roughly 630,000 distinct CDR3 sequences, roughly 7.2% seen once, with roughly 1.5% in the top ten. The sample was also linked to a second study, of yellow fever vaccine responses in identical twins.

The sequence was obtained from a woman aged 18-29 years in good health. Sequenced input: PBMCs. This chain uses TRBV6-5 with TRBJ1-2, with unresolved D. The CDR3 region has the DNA TGTGCCAGCAGTTACTCGAACAGACAAGAATACTTC. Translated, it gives CASSYSNRQEYF.